Listed below are T cell receptor beta chains from one sample, sequenced in a study of OX40 agonist ivuxolimab in advanced cancers. Profiled with immunoSEQ multiplex PCR; TCRdb holds only in-frame clones, not every one. Among tens of thousands of clones, more than 75% were seen once, and the ten largest hold 35%. Material: CD4+ or CD8+ T cells sorted from blood, obtained in a trial of the OX40 agonist ivuxolimab. Receptor source: an adult with an advanced solid tumor such as melanoma, head and neck, liver or kidney cancer. Each CDR3 is given with its conserved first and last residue. Each record gives: V gene, D gene, clone size, J gene, CDR3 DNA, CDR3 protein. A D gene is named only where the DNA matches it firmly. Clone size is stated in some rows and not others, as once, few, many or a class when expanded.

TRBV7-9	NA	NA	TRBJ1-1	TGTGCCAGCAGCTTAGTGGCAGGCGCGTTGAACACTGAAGCTTTCTTT	CASSLVAGALNTEAFF
TRBV4-2	NA	once	TRBJ2-5	TGTGCCAGCAGCTTGGCCGGGTACCTCCAAGAGACCCAGTACTTC	CASSLAGYLQETQYF
TRBV25-1	NA	NA	TRBJ1-1	TGTGCCAGCAGTGATAGGGGGAACACTGAAGCTTTCTTT	CASSDRGNTEAFF
TRBV6-6	TRBD2	NA	TRBJ2-7	TGTGCCAGCGGTGAGATTGCGGGAGGCTACGAGCAGTACTTC	CASGEIAGGYEQYF
TRBV16	NA	NA	TRBJ1-2	TGTGCCAGCAGCCAATCTACGGGGAGCGGCTACACCTTC	CASSQSTGSGYTF
TRBV5-1	TRBD2	few	TRBJ2-3	TGCGCCAGCAGCTTGGCCCCTAGCGGGACAGATACGCAGTATTTT	CASSLAPSGTDTQYF
TRBV7-2	NA	once	TRBJ1-5	TGTGCCAGCAGCCTAAACAGGGTAGGTCGGCCCCAGCATTTT	CASSLNRVGRPQHF
TRBV19	TRBD1	NA	TRBJ1-1	TGTGCCAGTAGCCCAACAGGGGGCACTGAAGCTTTCTTT	CASSPTGGTEAFF
TRBV11-3	TRBD2	NA	TRBJ2-3	TGTGCCAGCAGCTCCGGGACTAGCGGGGGGTCCTACACAGATACGCAGTATTTT	CASSSGTSGGSYTDTQYF
TRBV7-9	NA	NA	TRBJ2-7	TGTGCCAGCAGCTTGGGAGGGGGCAGTGTGGTTCAAAACGAGCAGTACTTC	CASSLGGGSVVQNEQYF
TRBV18	NA	NA	TRBJ2-7	TGTGCCAGCTCACCAGCCCGCTACGAGCAGTACTTC	CASSPARYEQYF
TRBV5-1	NA	NA	TRBJ2-7	TGCGCCAGCAGCCAGGACGGAGACGAGCAGTACTTC	CASSQDGDEQYF
TRBV6-5	NA	NA	TRBJ2-1	TGTGCCAGCAGCGACCTGGTGTCTCGGGGGGCTGAGCAGTTCTTC	CASSDLVSRGAEQFF